These 15 T cell receptor beta chains originate from one sample sequenced in a study of T cell responses to AZD1222 COVID-19 vaccine. Assay: immunoSEQ multiplex PCR; the TCRdb copy retains only in-frame clones and omits some. The sample carries tens of thousands of clones, roughly 75% recorded once. Sequencing was performed on peripheral blood, taken 28 days after the second AZD1222 dose. Receptors originate from an adult who received the AZD1222 COVID-19 vaccine.

This chain uses TRBV15 with TRBJ2-7, with 8 positions matching TRBD1. The CDR3 is 15 residues long. Germline assignment: CDR1 LNHNV and CDR2 YYDKDF (reference sequence). V lost 3 bases to trimming and J lost 2 bases; unmatched junction nucleotides: 6. The CDR3 reads CATSSGQGKTYEQYF. The CDR3 DNA is TGTGCCACCAGCAGCGGACAGGGCAAAACCTACGAGCAGTACTTC.

J is TRBJ2-6 and V is TRBV6-2 or TRBV6-3; D is uncertain. Germline-derived CDR1 and CDR2 are MNHEY and SVGEGT. The CDR3 consists of 17 residues. V was shortened by 0 bases and J by 0 bases, with 9 bases between the two germline ends. The CDR3 DNA sequence: TGTGCCAGCAGTTACTCTTCCGCTGGCTCTGGGGCCAACGTCCTGACTTTC. It yields the protein CASSYSSAGSGANVLTF.

This clone counts as large. The chain employs TRBV14 and TRBJ2-7; D is unresolved. The CDR3 extends over 14 amino acids. V dropped 4 bases and J dropped 1 base, with 11 bases sitting between them. Germline CDR1 is SGHDN and CDR2 is FVKESK. The CDR3 protein is CASSPILGSYEQYF. In DNA form, the CDR3 reads TGTGCCAGCAGCCCCATTTTGGGGTCCTACGAGCAGTACTTC.

This clone appeared a few times. The DNA of the CDR3 is TGTGCCAGCAGCCTCCGGGACACCGAAACCAGTGAGCAGTTCTTC. It specifies CASSLRDTETSEQFF. The chain links TRBV7-7 to TRBJ2-1; perhaps TRBD1 as D (6 bases). V lost 5 bases to trimming and J lost 9 bases, with 20 bases between them. Per the germline V gene, CDR1 is SSHAT and CDR2 is FNYEAQ (reference sequence). The CDR3 is made up of 15 amino acids.

This clone was seen only once. The rearrangement uses TRBV27 and TRBJ1-1, with D maybe TRBD1 (6 bases). CDR3 size: 17 residues. Germline lookup yields CDR1 MNHEY and CDR2 SMNVEV (reference sequence). Deletions cut 6 bases from V and 4 bases from J, with 24 bases between. CDR3: CASSPFPGEAGGTEAFF. In DNA form, the CDR3 reads TGTGCCAGCAGCCCTTTTCCAGGGGAGGCGGGTGGCACTGAAGCTTTCTTT.

The chain has TRBV9 and TRBJ2-7, with 7 bases aligning to TRBD1. The CDR3 length is 14 residues. Losses at the gene ends were 3 bases for V and 5 bases for J; bases not matched to a gene: 8. Looked up from germline, CDR1 is SGDLS and CDR2 is YYNGEE. CDR3 protein: CASSADRKGNEQYF. CDR3 DNA sequence: TGTGCCAGCAGCGCGGACAGGAAGGGCAACGAGCAGTACTTC.

This chain uses TRBV28 with TRBJ1-2, with a possible D match to TRBD1 (6 bases). The V gene's germline CDR1 is MDHEN and CDR2 SYDVKM. Trimming left V 6 bases short and J 4 bases short, with 12 bases between. The CDR3 spans 13 residues. The CDR3 spells CASRPGQLYGYTF. CDR3 coding DNA: TGTGCCAGCAGGCCCGGACAGCTCTATGGCTACACCTTC.

This clone was seen a handful of times. The chain is built from TRBV27 and TRBJ2-3, with a weak D call TRBD2 (6 bases). The length of the CDR3 is 15 residues. From germline, CDR1 is MNHEY and CDR2 SMNVEV (reference sequence). The germline V and J ends were trimmed by 6 bases and 10 bases, with 23 bases remaining between them. The chain's CDR3 is CASRDQLSSAAAQYF. In nucleotides, the CDR3 is TGTGCCAGCAGGGATCAGTTGTCTAGCGCTGCTGCGCAGTATTTT.

The chain joins TRBV10-3 to TRBJ1-5, with 7 nucleotides matching TRBD1. Trimming removed 3 bases from V and 2 bases from J; junction bases left unmatched: 4. Germline CDR1 ENHRY, CDR2 SYGVKD. The CDR3 consists of 15 residues. CDR3 in amino acids: CAISEGGFGNQPQHF. CDR3 in DNA: TGTGCCATCAGTGAAGGGGGCTTCGGCAATCAGCCCCAGCATTTT.

This rearrangement joins TRBV4-3 to TRBJ2-2; 8 positions agree with TRBD1. V was pared by 0 bases and J by 5 bases, with 2 bases of the junction left unmatched. CDR3 size: 15 residues. Germline V gives CDR1 LGHNA, CDR2 YSLEER. CDR3 in amino acids: CASSQEGQGTGELFF. The CDR3 DNA sequence: TGCGCCAGCAGCCAAGAAGGACAGGGAACCGGGGAGCTGTTTTTT.

The chain couples TRBV9 to TRBJ2-1; the D gene is possibly TRBD1 (6 bases). Germline-derived CDR1 and CDR2 are SGDLS and YYNGEE. The CDR3 has 15 amino acids. The germline V and J ends were trimmed by 6 bases and 2 bases, with 15 bases remaining between them. The CDR3 spells CASTPQGDTYNEQFF. For the CDR3, the DNA is TGTGCCAGCACTCCTCAAGGGGACACCTACAATGAGCAGTTCTTC.

V usage is TRBV2 and J usage is TRBJ1-1, with D possibly TRBD1 on 6 matching bases. Trimming shortened V by 7 bases and J by 1 base, and 13 bases separated the two germline ends. This CDR3 spans 14 amino acids. Germline V gene data show CDR1 as SNHLY and CDR2 as FYNNEI. The CDR3 coding sequence is TGTGCCAGCAATGGGGGGCTAGGGAACACTGAAGCTTTCTTT. Translation: CASNGGLGNTEAFF.

The chain links TRBV9 to TRBJ2-3, with D uncertain. V lost 2 bases to trimming and J lost 5 bases, with 6 bases between them. CDR3 length equals 12 residues. Looked up from germline, CDR1 is SGDLS and CDR2 is YYNGEE. CDR3 nucleotide sequence: TGTGCCAGCAGCGTGATGGGAGATACGCAGTATTTT. This codes for CASSVMGDTQYF.

The chain combines TRBV14 with TRBJ1-3; perhaps TRBD1 as D (6 bases). This CDR3 region has 13 residues. Germline CDR1 is SGHDN and CDR2 is FVKESK. Trimming stripped 1 base from V and 11 bases from J, with 12 bases between. Here the CDR3 reads CASSQALRQAIYF. The CDR3 DNA follows: TGTGCCAGCAGCCAAGCCCTCCGACAGGCCATATATTTT.

V usage is TRBV4-3 and J usage is TRBJ1-3, with D maybe TRBD1 (5 bases). The CDR3 is 18 amino acids. Germline V gives CDR1 LGHNA, CDR2 YSLEER. V lost 0 bases to trimming and J lost 0 bases, with 15 bases between them. This CDR3 reads CASSQEGGGSRSGNTIYF. CDR3 coding DNA: TGCGCCAGCAGCCAAGAGGGGGGAGGGTCTCGCTCTGGAAACACCATATATTTT.